Reported below is one TCR beta chain. This entry belongs to a study of shared clonotypes between healthy human individuals. Trimming left V 4 bases short and J 0 bases short, with 10 bases between. The CDR3 sequence is 15 residues long. Germline V gene data show CDR1 as KGHSH and CDR2 as LQKENI. The repertoire was sequenced with immunoSEQ multiplex PCR; TCRdb's copy has only in-frame clones and lacks some. The repertoire holds 950,000 to 1,200,000 clones, approximately 80% seen once, with 0.85% to 1% in the top ten. The sequencing input was memory CD4+ T cells from PBMCs. Indicated subset: CD45RA-negative fraction. This receptor was identified in a man aged 18 to 30 in good health. Some clones in this sample may be carry-over from other donors' samples. J is TRBJ1-5 and V is TRBV18; D remains unclear. CDR3 in amino acids: CASSQGSDSNQPQHF. The CDR3, as DNA: TGTGCCAGCTCACAGGGTTCCGATAGCAATCAGCCCCAGCATTTT.